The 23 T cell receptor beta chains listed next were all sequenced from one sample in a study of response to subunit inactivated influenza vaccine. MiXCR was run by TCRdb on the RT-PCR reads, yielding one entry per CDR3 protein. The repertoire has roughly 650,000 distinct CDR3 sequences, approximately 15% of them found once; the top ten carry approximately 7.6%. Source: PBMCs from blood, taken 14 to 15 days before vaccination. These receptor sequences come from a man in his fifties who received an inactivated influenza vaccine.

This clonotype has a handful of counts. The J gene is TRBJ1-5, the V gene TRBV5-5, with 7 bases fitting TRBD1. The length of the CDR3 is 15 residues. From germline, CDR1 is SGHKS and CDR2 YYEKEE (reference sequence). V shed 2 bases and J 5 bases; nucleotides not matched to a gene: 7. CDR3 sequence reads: CASSFGQASYQPQHF. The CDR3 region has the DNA TGTGCCAGCAGCTTCGGACAGGCGAGCTATCAGCCCCAGCATTTT.

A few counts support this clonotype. CDR3 region: CASSDSTLSRAGYTF. In DNA, the CDR3 is TGTGCCAGCAGTGACTCGACTCTCTCACGGGCTGGCTACACCTTC. The chain is built from TRBV6-4 and TRBJ1-2; D gene unclear. The V and J ends lost 0 bases and 7 bases respectively, with 15 bases between them. This CDR3 is 15 amino acids long. Germline lookup yields CDR1 MRHNA and CDR2 SNTAGT.

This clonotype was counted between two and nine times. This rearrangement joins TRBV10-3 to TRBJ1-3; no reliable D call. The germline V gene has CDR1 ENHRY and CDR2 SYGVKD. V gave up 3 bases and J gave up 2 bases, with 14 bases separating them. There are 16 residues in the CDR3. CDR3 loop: CAISEEPAPTGNTIYF. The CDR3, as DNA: TGTGCCATCAGTGAAGAACCAGCCCCTACTGGAAACACCATATATTTT.

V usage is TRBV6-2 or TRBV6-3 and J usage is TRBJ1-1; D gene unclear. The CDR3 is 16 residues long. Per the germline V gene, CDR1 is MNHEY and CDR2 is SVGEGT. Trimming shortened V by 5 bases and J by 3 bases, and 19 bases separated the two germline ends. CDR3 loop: CASSLPGRVADTEAFF. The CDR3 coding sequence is TGTGCCAGCAGTCTACCGGGGAGGGTCGCCGACACTGAAGCTTTCTTT.

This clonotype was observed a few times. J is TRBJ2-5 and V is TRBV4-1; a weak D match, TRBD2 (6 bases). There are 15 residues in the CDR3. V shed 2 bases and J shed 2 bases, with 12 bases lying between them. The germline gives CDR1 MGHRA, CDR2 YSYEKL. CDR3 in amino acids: CASSQTLAGQETQYF. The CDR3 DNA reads TGCGCCAGCAGCCAAACACTAGCCGGTCAAGAGACCCAGTACTTC.

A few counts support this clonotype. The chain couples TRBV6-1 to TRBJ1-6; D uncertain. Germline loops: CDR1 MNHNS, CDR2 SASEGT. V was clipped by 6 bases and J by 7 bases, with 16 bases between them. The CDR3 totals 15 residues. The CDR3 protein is CASSRQGRWNSPLHF. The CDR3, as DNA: TGTGCCAGCAGCCGACAAGGGAGGTGGAATTCACCCCTCCACTTT.

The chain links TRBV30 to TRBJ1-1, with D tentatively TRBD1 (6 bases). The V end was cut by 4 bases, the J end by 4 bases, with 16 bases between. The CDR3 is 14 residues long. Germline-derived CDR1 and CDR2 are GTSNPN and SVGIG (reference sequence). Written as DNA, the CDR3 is TGTGCCTGGATTAGGGGGGGATGGGGCACTGAAGCTTTCTTT. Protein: CAWIRGGWGTEAFF.

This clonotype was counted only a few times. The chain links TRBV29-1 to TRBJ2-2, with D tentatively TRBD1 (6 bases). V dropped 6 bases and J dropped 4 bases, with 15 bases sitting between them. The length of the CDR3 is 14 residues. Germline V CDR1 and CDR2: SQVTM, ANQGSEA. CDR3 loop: CSVVRGRGTGELFF. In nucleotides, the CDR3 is TGCAGCGTCGTCAGGGGCCGTGGCACCGGGGAGCTGTTTTTT.

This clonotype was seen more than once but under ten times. CDR3 sequence reads: CAISKGSDEQFF. Here the CDR3 DNA reads TGTGCCATCAGTAAGGGGAGCGATGAGCAGTTCTTC. V gene TRBV10-3 combines with J gene TRBJ2-1; either TRBD1 or TRBD2 may fit D (5 bases each). Germline V CDR1 and CDR2: ENHRY, SYGVKD. The CDR3 is made up of 12 amino acids. V lost 5 bases and J 8 bases, leaving 10 bases between the germline ends.

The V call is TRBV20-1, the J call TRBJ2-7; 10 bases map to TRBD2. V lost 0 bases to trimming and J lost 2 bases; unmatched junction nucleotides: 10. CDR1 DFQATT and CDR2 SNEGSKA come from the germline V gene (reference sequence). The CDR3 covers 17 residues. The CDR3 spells CSARDLLGTSGTYEQYF. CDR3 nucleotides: TGCAGTGCTAGAGATCTTTTAGGCACTAGCGGGACCTACGAGCAGTACTTC.

The CDR3 loop reads CASSNSRGYTDTQYF. The CDR3 nucleotides read TGTGCCAGCAGCAATAGCCGGGGTTACACAGATACGCAGTATTTT. This chain uses TRBV12-3 or TRBV12-4 with TRBJ2-3; D possibly corresponds to TRBD2 (5 bases). V lost 6 bases and J lost 2, with 15 bases in between. The CDR3 has 15 residues.

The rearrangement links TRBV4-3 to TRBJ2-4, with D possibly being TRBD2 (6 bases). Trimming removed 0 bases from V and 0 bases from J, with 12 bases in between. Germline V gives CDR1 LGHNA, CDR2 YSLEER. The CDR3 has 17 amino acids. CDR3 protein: CASSQEMEGRAKNIQYF. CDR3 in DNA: TGCGCCAGCAGCCAAGAGATGGAGGGTCGAGCCAAAAACATTCAGTACTTC.

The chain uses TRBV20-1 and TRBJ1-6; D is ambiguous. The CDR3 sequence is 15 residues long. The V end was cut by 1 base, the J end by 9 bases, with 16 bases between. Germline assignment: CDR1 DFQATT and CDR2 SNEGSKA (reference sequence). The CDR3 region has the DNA TGCAGTGCTAGAGTTTATGGCCAATTGGGTTCACCCCTCCACTTT. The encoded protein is CSARVYGQLGSPLHF.

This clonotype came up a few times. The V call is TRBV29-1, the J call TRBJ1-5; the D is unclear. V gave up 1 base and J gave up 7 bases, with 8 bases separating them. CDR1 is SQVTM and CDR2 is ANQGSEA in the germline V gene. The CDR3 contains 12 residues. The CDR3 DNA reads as TGCAGCGTTGAAGTGCTTCAGCAGCCCCAGCATTTT. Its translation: CSVEVLQQPQHF.

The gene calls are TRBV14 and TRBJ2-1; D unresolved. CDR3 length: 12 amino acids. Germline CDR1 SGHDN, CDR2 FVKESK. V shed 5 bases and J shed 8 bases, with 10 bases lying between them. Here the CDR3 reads CASSTWWDEQFF. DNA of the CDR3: TGTGCCAGCAGCACGTGGTGGGATGAGCAGTTCTTC.

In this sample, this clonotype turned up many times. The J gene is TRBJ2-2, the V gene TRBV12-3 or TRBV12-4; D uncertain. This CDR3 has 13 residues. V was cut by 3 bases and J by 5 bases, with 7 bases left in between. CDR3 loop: CASSLRGTGELFF. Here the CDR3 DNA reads TGTGCCAGCAGTTTGCGAGGAACCGGGGAGCTGTTTTTT.

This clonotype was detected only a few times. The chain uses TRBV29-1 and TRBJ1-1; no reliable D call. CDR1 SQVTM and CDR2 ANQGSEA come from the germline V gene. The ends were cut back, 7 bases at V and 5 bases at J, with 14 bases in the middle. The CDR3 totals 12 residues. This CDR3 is CSASQRETEAFF. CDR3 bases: TGCAGCGCGTCACAGCGGGAGACTGAAGCTTTCTTT.

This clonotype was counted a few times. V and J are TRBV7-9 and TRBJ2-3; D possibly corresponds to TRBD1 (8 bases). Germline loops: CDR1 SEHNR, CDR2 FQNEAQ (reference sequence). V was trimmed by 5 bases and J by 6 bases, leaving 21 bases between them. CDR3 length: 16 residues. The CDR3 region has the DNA TGTGCCAGCAGCCCGAGCGGGACAGGCCCTTTTGATACGCAGTATTTT. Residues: CASSPSGTGPFDTQYF.

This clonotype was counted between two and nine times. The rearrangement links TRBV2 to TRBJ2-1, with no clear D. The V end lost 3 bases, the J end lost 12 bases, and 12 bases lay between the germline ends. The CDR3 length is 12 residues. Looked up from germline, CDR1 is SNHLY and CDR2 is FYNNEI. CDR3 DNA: TGTGCCAGCAGTGATGGCGGTTCCAGGCAGTTCTTC. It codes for CASSDGGSRQFF.

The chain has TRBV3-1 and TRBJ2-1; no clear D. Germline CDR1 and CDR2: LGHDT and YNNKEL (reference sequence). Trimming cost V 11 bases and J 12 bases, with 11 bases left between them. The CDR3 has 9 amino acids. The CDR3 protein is CALSFGQFF. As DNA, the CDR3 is TGTGCCCTAAGTTTTGGGCAGTTCTTC.

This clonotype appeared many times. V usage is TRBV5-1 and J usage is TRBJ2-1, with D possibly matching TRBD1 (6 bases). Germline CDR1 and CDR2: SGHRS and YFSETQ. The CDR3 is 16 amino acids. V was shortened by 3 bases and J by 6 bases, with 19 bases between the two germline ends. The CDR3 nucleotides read TGCGCCAGCAGCTCTGAATCGGACAGCCTCGGCAATGAGCAGTTCTTC. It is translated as CASSSESDSLGNEQFF.

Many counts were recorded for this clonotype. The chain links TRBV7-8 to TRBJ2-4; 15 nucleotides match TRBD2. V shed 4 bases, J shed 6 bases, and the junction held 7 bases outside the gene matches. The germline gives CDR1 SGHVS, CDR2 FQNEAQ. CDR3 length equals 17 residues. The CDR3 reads CASSWGLAGGWGNIQYF. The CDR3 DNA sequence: TGTGCCAGCAGCTGGGGACTAGCGGGGGGCTGGGGAAACATTCAGTACTTC. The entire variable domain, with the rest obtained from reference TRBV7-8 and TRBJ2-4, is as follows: GAGVSQSPRYKVAKRGQDVALRCDPISGHVSLFWYQQALGQGPEFLTYFQNEAQLDKSGLPSDRFFAERPEGSVSTLKIQRTQQEDSAVYLCASSWGLAGGWGNIQYFGAGTRLSVL.

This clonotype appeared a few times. The CDR3 reads CASGPGVEYEQYF. CDR3 in DNA: TGTGCCAGCGGCCCCGGGGTGGAGTACGAGCAGTACTTC. The rearrangement uses TRBV6-1 and TRBJ2-7, with D maybe TRBD2 (5 bases). V lost 8 bases and J lost 4, with 15 bases in between. This CDR3 contains 13 residues. The germline gives CDR1 MNHNS, CDR2 SASEGT.